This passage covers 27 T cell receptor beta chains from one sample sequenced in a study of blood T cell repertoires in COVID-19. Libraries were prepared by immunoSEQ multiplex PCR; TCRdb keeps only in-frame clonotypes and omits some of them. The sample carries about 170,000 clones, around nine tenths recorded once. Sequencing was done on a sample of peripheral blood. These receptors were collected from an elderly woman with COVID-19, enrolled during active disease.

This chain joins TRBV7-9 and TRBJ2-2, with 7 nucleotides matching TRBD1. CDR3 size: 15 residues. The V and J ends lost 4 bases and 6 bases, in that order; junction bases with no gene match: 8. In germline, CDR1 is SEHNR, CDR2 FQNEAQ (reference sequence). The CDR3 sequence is CASSSSGGEAGELFF. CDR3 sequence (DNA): TGTGCCAGCAGCTCCTCAGGGGGAGAAGCCGGGGAGCTGTTTTTT.

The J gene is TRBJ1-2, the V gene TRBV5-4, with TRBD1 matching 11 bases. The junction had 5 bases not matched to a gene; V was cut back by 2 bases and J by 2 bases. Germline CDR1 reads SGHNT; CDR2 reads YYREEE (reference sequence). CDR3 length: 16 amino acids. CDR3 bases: TGTGCCAGCAGCTTTGGACAGGGGGCGTCGAACTATGGCTACACCTTC. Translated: CASSFGQGASNYGYTF.

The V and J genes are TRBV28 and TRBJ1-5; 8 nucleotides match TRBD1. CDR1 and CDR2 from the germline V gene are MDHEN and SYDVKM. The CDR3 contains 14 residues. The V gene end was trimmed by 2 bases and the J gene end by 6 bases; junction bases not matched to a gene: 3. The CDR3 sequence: CASSLRGQGQPQHF. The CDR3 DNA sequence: TGTGCCAGCAGTTTACGTGGACAGGGTCAGCCCCAGCATTTT.

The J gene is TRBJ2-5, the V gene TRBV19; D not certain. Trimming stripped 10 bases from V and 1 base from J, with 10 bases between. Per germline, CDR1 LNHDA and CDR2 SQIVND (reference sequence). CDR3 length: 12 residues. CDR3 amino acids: CATLGFQETQYF. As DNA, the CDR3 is TGTGCCACCCTTGGCTTCCAAGAGACCCAGTACTTC.

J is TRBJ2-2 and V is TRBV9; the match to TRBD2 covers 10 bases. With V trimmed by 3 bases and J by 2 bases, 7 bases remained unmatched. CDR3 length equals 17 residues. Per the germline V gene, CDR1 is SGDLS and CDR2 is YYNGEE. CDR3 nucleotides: TGTGCCAGCAGCGGAATAACTAGCGGGGTAAACACCGGGGAGCTGTTTTTT. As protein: CASSGITSGVNTGELFF.

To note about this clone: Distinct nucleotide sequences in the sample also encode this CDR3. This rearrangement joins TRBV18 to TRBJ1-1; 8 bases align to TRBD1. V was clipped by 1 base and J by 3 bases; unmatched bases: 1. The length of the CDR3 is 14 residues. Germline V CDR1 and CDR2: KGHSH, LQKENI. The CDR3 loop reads CASSPLTGDTEAFF. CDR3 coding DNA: TGTGCCAGCTCACCACTGACAGGGGACACTGAAGCTTTCTTT. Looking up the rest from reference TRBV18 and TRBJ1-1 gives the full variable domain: NAGVMQNPRHLVRRRGQEARLRCSPMKGHSHVYWYRQLPEEGLKFMVYLQKENIIDESGMPKERFSAEFPKEGPSILRIQQVVRGDSAAYFCASSPLTGDTEAFFGQGTRLTVV.

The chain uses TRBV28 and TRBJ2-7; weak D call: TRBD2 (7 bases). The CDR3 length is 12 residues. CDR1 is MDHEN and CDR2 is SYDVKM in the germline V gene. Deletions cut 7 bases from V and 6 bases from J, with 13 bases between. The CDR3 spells CASTTGGREQYF. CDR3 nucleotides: TGTGCCAGCACCACGGGGGGCCGCGAGCAGTACTTC.

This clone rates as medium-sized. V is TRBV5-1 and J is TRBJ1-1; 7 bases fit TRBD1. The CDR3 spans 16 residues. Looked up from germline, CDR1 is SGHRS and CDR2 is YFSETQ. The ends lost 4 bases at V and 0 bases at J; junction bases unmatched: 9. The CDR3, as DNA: TGCGCCAGCAGCCTTGGACAGGCCCTTTTGAACACTGAAGCTTTCTTT. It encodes CASSLGQALLNTEAFF.

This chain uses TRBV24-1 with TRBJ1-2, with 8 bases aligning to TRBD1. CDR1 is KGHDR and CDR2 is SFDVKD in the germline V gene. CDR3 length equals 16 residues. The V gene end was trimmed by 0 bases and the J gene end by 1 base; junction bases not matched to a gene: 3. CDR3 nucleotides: TGTGCCACCAGTGATTTGGTCACAGGGGGTAACTATGGCTACACCTTC. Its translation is CATSDLVTGGNYGYTF.

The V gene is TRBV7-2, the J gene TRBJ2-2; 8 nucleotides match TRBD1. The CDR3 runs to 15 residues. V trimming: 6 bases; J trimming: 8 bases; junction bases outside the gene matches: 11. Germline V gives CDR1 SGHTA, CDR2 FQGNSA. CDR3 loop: CASRKDRDLSGELFF. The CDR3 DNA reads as TGTGCCAGCAGGAAGGACAGGGACTTATCTGGGGAGCTGTTTTTT.

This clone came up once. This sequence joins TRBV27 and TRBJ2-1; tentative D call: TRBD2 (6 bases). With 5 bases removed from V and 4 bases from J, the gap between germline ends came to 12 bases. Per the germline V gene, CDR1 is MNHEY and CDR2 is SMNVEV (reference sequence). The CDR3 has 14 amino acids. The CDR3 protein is CASSVGRGYNEQFF. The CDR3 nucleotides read TGTGCCAGCAGTGTTGGACGGGGGTACAATGAGCAGTTCTTC.

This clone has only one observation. The CDR3 region has the DNA TGCAGTGCTAGTTTCCAGGTTGGCACTGAAGCTTTCTTT. It specifies CSASFQVGTEAFF. The genes are TRBV20-1 and TRBJ1-1; no reliable D call. V was cut by 3 bases and J by 4 bases, with 12 bases left in between. Germline values: CDR1 DFQATT, CDR2 SNEGSKA (reference sequence). This CDR3 spans 13 amino acids.

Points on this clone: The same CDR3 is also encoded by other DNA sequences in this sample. Here the CDR3 reads CATSGGGGSYEQYF. The CDR3 DNA sequence: TGTGCCACCAGTGGAGGTGGAGGTTCCTACGAGCAGTACTTC. The chain couples TRBV24-1 to TRBJ2-7, with D tentatively TRBD2 (5 bases). V was trimmed by 5 bases and J by 1 base, leaving 11 bases between them. CDR3 length: 14 amino acids. Germline V gene lookup returns CDR1 KGHDR and CDR2 SFDVKD.

DNA for the CDR3: TGCGCCAGCAGCCAAGATCGGTCCGACTCTGGGGCCAACGTCCTGACTTTC. Protein product: CASSQDRSDSGANVLTF. This chain uses TRBV4-3 with TRBJ2-6; no definite D call. Trimming stripped 0 bases from V and 0 bases from J, with 9 bases between. CDR1 is LGHNA and CDR2 is YSLEER in the germline V gene. CDR3 length: 17 amino acids.

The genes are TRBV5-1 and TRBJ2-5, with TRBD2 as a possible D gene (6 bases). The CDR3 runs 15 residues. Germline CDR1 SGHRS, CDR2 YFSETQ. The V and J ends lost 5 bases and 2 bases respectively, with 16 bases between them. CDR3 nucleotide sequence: TGCGCCAGCAGGTACGGGACTGGGGGACAAGAGACCCAGTACTTC. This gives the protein CASRYGTGGQETQYF.

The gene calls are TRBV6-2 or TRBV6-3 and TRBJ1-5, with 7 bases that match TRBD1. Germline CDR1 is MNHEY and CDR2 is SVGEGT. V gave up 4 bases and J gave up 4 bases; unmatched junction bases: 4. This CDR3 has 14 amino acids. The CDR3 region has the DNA TGTGCCAGCAGTTTAACAGGGGATAATCAGCCCCAGCATTTT. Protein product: CASSLTGDNQPQHF.

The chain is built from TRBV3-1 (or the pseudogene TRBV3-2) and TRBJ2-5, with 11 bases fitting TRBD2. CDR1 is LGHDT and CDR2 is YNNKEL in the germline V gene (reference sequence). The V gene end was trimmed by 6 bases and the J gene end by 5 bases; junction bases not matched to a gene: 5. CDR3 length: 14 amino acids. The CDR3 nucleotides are TGTGCCAGCAGTTTAGCGGGAGGGAGGGAGACCCAGTACTTC. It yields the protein CASSLAGGRETQYF.

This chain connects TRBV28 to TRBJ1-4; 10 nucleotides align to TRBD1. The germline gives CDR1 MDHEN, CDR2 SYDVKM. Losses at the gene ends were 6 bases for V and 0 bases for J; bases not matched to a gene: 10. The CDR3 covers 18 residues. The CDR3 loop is CASRRDRGTYSTNEKLFF. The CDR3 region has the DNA TGTGCCAGCAGGCGGGACAGGGGAACGTATTCAACTAATGAAAAACTGTTTTTT.

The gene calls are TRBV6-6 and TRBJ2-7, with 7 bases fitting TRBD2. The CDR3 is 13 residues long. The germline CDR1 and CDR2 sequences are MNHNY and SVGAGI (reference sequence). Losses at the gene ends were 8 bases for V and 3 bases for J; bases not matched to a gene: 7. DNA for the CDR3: TGTGCCAGCCAGGGAGGGGCGGACTACGAGCAGTACTTC. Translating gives CASQGGADYEQYF.

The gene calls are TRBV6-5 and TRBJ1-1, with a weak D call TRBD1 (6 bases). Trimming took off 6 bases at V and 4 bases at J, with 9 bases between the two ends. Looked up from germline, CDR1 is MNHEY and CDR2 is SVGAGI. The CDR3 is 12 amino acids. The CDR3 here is CASRQQGTEAFF. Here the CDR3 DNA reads TGTGCCAGCAGGCAACAGGGCACTGAAGCTTTCTTT.

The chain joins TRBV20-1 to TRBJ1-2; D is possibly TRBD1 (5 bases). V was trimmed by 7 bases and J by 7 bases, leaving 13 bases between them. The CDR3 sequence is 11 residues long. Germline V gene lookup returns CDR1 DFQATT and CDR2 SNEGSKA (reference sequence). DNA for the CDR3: TGCAGTGAAGATACAGGCGGTGGCTACACCTTC. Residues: CSEDTGGGYTF.

The CDR3 reads CASSLLAGVPGELFF. The CDR3 DNA reads TGTGCCAGCAGCCTCCTAGCGGGAGTCCCCGGGGAGCTGTTTTTT. J is TRBJ2-2 and V is TRBV13; TRBD2 aligns across 10 bases. The CDR3 covers 15 residues. J gave up 6 bases and V 5 bases, and 6 bases lay outside the gene matches. Germline V gives CDR1 PRHDT, CDR2 FYEKMQ (reference sequence).

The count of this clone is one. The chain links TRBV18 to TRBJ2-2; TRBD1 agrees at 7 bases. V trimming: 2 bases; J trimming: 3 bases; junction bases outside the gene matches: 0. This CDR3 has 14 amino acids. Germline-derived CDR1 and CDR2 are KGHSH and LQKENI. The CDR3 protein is CASSPGTDTGELFF. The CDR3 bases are TGTGCCAGCTCACCAGGGACAGACACCGGGGAGCTGTTTTTT.

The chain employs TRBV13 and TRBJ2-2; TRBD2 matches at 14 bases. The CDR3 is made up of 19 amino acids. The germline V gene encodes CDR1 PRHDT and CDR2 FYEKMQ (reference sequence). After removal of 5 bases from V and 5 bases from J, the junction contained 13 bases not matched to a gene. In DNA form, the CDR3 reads TGTGCCAGCAGCCCACGGCGACTAGCGGGAGGGTTTGGTACCGGGGAGCTGTTTTTT. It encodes CASSPRRLAGGFGTGELFF.

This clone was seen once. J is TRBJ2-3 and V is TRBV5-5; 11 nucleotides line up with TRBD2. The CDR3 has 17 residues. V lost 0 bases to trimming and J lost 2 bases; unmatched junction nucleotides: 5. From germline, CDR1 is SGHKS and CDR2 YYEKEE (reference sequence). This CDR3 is CASSLGVAGGFTDTQYF. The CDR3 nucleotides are TGTGCCAGCAGCTTGGGGGTAGCGGGAGGGTTCACAGATACGCAGTATTTT. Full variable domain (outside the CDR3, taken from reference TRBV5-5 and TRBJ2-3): DAGVTQSPTHLIKTRGQQVTLRCSPISGHKSVSWYQQVLGQGPQFIFQYYEKEERGRGNFPDRFSARQFPNYSSELNVNALLLGDSALYLCASSLGVAGGFTDTQYFGPGTRLTVL.

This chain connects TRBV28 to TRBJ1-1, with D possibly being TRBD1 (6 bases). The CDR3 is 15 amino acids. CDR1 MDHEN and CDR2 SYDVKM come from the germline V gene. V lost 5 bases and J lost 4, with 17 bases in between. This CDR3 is CASSGIQGRGTEAFF. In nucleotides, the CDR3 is TGTGCCAGCAGTGGGATACAGGGAAGGGGCACTGAAGCTTTCTTT.

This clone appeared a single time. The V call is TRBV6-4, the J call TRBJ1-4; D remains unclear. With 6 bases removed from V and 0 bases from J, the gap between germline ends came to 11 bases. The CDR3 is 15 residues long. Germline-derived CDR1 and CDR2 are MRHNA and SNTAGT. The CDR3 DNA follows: TGTGCCAGCAGGTGGGAGGACGCAACTAATGAAAAACTGTTTTTT. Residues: CASRWEDATNEKLFF.